What follows are 28 T cell receptor beta chains derived from one specimen sequenced in a study of blood T cells in healthy people across ages. Primed by a sample-barcoded 5' primer and a J-beta primer mix, a second PCR proceeded for roughly 6 to 12 cycles. TCRdb itself ran the 5' RACE reads through MiXCR, one entry per CDR3 protein. Seen here are around 1.1 million distinct CDR3 sequences, approximately 38% observed once, and the top ten hold around 12%. The sequenced material came from blood. These TCRs come from a man younger than 35 in good health.

CDR3 residues: CASSLTRERETQFF. CDR3 DNA sequence: TGTGCCAGCAGCCTGACTAGGGAGCGAGAGACCCAGTTCTTC. The chain recombines TRBV27 with TRBJ2-1; TRBD2 might be the D (6 bases). The CDR3 loop spans 14 amino acids. The germline V gene has CDR1 MNHEY and CDR2 SMNVEV (reference sequence). The ends were cut back, 6 bases at V and 13 bases at J, with 22 bases in the middle.

The chain links TRBV20-1 to TRBJ2-5, with a possible D match to TRBD2 (6 bases). This CDR3 is built from 16 residues. Trimming took 1 base from V and 11 from J, leaving 26 bases between them. Germline lookup yields CDR1 DFQATT and CDR2 SNEGSKA (reference sequence). This CDR3 is CSARVIAVTLSDEQYF. Here the CDR3 DNA reads TGCAGTGCTAGAGTGATAGCGGTCACCCTAAGCGATGAGCAGTACTTC.

This clonotype was seen a handful of times. The chain couples TRBV5-1 to TRBJ2-7; maybe TRBD1 (6 bases). Germline V gene sequence: CDR1 SGHRS, CDR2 YFSETQ. Deletions cut 3 bases from V and 4 bases from J, with 14 bases between. The CDR3 consists of 14 residues. The CDR3 loop is CASSSPGQNYEQYF. Here the CDR3 DNA reads TGCGCCAGCAGCTCACCAGGACAGAATTACGAGCAGTACTTC.

The chain carries TRBV12-3 or TRBV12-4 and TRBJ2-2, with 9 bases lining up with TRBD1. Germline trimming cut 3 bases from V and 4 bases from J; bases unmatched to any gene: 3. This CDR3 is built from 15 residues. CDR3 bases: TGTGCCAGCAGTTTGCGGACAGGGGTCACCGGGGAGCTGTTTTTT. Protein: CASSLRTGVTGELFF.

On this clonotype itself: One base away lies a much larger clone, so this may be a sequencing read error. The gene calls are TRBV29-1 and TRBJ1-5, with D perhaps TRBD1 (5 bases). Germline CDR1 SQVTM, CDR2 ANQGSEA. This CDR3 contains 13 residues. The CDR3 bases are TGCGGCGTCTCCAGGGATTTGAATCAGCCCCAGCATTTT. Its protein product is CGVSRDLNQPQHF.

The chain joins TRBV2 to TRBJ1-5; 7 bases match TRBD1. CDR1 SNHLY and CDR2 FYNNEI come from the germline V gene. The CDR3 covers 13 residues. V gave up 3 bases and J gave up 6 bases; unmatched junction bases: 2. CDR3 nucleotide sequence: TGTGCCAGCAGTGACAGGGGGAGTCAGCCCCAGCATTTT. As protein: CASSDRGSQPQHF.

This clonotype was seen once. This sequence joins TRBV27 and TRBJ2-3; TRBD1 aligns across 9 bases. Germline trimming cut 5 bases from V and 7 bases from J; bases unmatched to any gene: 10. Looked up from germline, CDR1 is MNHEY and CDR2 is SMNVEV (reference sequence). The CDR3 loop spans 15 amino acids. The DNA for the CDR3 is TGTGCCAGCAGTGAAGGGGACAGGGCGGGGAATACGCAGTATTTT. This translates into CASSEGDRAGNTQYF.

V usage is TRBV6-6 and J usage is TRBJ2-3; no reliable D call. V dropped 2 bases and J dropped 5 bases, with 5 bases sitting between them. The CDR3 spans 12 residues. From germline, CDR1 is MNHNY and CDR2 SVGAGI (reference sequence). The CDR3 DNA reads as TGTGCCAGCAGTTACCGGGTAGATACGCAGTATTTT. It translates to CASSYRVDTQYF.

The CDR3 region is CASRFSSAYGYTF. In nucleotides, the CDR3 is TGTGCCAGCCGGTTTTCTTCTGCTTATGGCTACACCTTC. V and J are TRBV2 and TRBJ1-2; D call uncertain. This CDR3 is 13 amino acids long. V lost 8 bases and J 5 bases, leaving 15 bases between the germline ends. Germline loops: CDR1 SNHLY, CDR2 FYNNEI.

V is TRBV4-3 and J is TRBJ1-1, with 7 bases that match TRBD1. The junction had 2 bases not matched to a gene; V was cut back by 0 bases and J by 1 base. CDR1 is LGHNA, CDR2 YSLEER, per germline. This CDR3 is 15 amino acids long. The CDR3 nucleotides read TGCGCCAGCAGCCAAGAACAGGGGAGGAACACTGAAGCTTTCTTT. Protein product: CASSQEQGRNTEAFF.

On this clonotype: A much larger clone differs by one base, so this may be a read error. The CDR3 bases are TGTGCCAGCAGCTTAGAAAGCACAAACTACAATGAGCAGTTCTTC. As protein: CASSLESTNYNEQFF. The chain employs TRBV11-2 and TRBJ2-1; D is ambiguous. The V gene's germline CDR1 is SGHAT and CDR2 FQNNGV. This CDR3 region has 15 residues. The V gene lost 0 bases and the J gene lost 3 bases, with 9 bases spanning the gap.

The chain uses TRBV5-4 and TRBJ1-2; possible D gene TRBD1, 5 bases. Germline CDR1 and CDR2: SGHNT and YYREEE (reference sequence). V gave up 3 bases and J gave up 6 bases, with 12 bases separating them. CDR3 size: 13 residues. The chain's CDR3 is CASSSLTDDGYTF. The CDR3 region has the DNA TGTGCCAGCAGCTCCCTGACAGACGATGGCTACACCTTC.

This chain links TRBV12-5 with TRBJ2-3, with a tentative D call TRBD2 (6 bases). The CDR3 consists of 15 residues. V shed 4 bases and J shed 4 bases, with 15 bases lying between them. The germline gives CDR1 LGHNT, CDR2 FRNRAP. CDR3 protein: CASGWTDYSADTQYF. The CDR3 DNA sequence: TGTGCTAGTGGTTGGACGGACTACTCAGCAGATACGCAGTATTTT.

The gene calls are TRBV7-9 and TRBJ1-1; D not resolved. Per the germline V gene, CDR1 is SEHNR and CDR2 is FQNEAQ (reference sequence). The ends were cut back, 5 bases at V and 1 base at J, with 8 bases in the middle. The CDR3 consists of 13 residues. DNA of the CDR3: TGTGCCAGCAGCCGGAATACGAACACTGAAGCTTTCTTT. This encodes CASSRNTNTEAFF.

The V call is TRBV5-1, the J call TRBJ1-4; D not certain. V shed 0 bases and J shed 7 bases, with 7 bases lying between them. Germline values: CDR1 SGHRS, CDR2 YFSETQ. This CDR3 is built from 13 residues. CDR3 in DNA: TGCGCCAGCAGCTTGGTAGGCTTTGAAAAACTGTTTTTT. Its translation is CASSLVGFEKLFF.

This chain connects TRBV3-1 to TRBJ1-1; 8 nucleotides agree with TRBD1. CDR1 and CDR2 from the germline V gene are LGHDT and YNNKEL (reference sequence). The CDR3 has 15 amino acids. J lost 7 bases, V lost 3 bases, and 10 bases had no gene match. CDR3 region: CASSHPTGEGVEAFF. The CDR3 nucleotides read TGTGCCAGCAGCCACCCGACAGGGGAAGGGGTTGAAGCTTTCTTT.

The genes are TRBV18 and TRBJ2-3; D perhaps matches TRBD2 (5 bases). Trimming stripped 1 base from V and 4 bases from J, with 9 bases between. CDR1 is KGHSH and CDR2 is LQKENI in the germline V gene. The length of the CDR3 is 14 residues. The DNA for the CDR3 is TGTGCCAGCTCACCACTACCTAGCCCAGATACGCAGTATTTT. It yields the protein CASSPLPSPDTQYF.

This chain joins TRBV20-1 and TRBJ2-4; 7 nucleotides match TRBD2. The J call may be faulty, since TRBJ2-5 better matches the DNA end. The CDR3 length is 12 residues. Germline V gives CDR1 DFQATT, CDR2 SNEGSKA (reference sequence). CDR3 DNA sequence: TGCAGTGCTGGGGGGGTAGGAGAGACCCAGTACTTC. Its protein is CSAGGVGETQYF.

The V and J genes are TRBV12-3 or TRBV12-4 and TRBJ1-1; 7 nucleotides agree with TRBD1. This CDR3 has 14 amino acids. The V gene end was trimmed by 7 bases and the J gene end by 3 bases; junction bases not matched to a gene: 8. The CDR3, as DNA: TGTGCCAGCACCCTGGCGCAGGGGGACACTGAAGCTTTCTTT. Translating gives CASTLAQGDTEAFF.

The CDR3, as DNA: TGCGCCAGCAGCACGCGGGAGCTTCACACAGATACGCAGTATTTT. Protein: CASSTRELHTDTQYF. The chain is built from TRBV5-1 and TRBJ2-3; 7 positions match TRBD2. The germline V gene has CDR1 SGHRS and CDR2 YFSETQ. The CDR3 spans 15 residues. With V trimmed by 4 bases and J by 2 bases, 7 bases remained unmatched.

The gene calls are TRBV7-2 and TRBJ2-2; TRBD2 matches at 10 bases. The CDR3 has 15 amino acids. V lost 3 bases, J lost 6 bases, and 4 bases stayed unmatched. The germline V gene encodes CDR1 SGHTA and CDR2 FQGNSA. For the CDR3, the DNA is TGTGCCAGCAGCTTCATAGCGGGGGGTTCCGGGGAGCTGTTTTTT. Its protein is CASSFIAGGSGELFF.

This clonotype was seen a few times. The V call is TRBV4-3, the J call TRBJ2-1; 7 bases agree with TRBD1. The CDR3 runs 14 residues. With 4 bases clipped from V and 5 bases from J, the junction kept 5 bases outside the gene matches. The germline V gene encodes CDR1 LGHNA and CDR2 YSLEER. CDR3 nucleotides: TGCGCCAGCAGCCCGTGGGACAGCCACAATGAGCAGTTCTTC. As protein: CASSPWDSHNEQFF.

This clonotype was counted only a few times. This chain links TRBV12-5 with TRBJ1-1; D unclear. The germline CDR1 and CDR2 sequences are LGHNT and FRNRAP. The CDR3 totals 13 residues. Trimming cost V 6 bases and J 2 bases, with 10 bases left between them. This chain's CDR3 is CASGVDSNTEAFF. For the CDR3, the DNA is TGTGCTAGTGGGGTGGACTCCAACACTGAAGCTTTCTTT.

This clonotype was observed a handful of times. V and J are TRBV2 and TRBJ2-3; weak D call: TRBD1 (5 bases). The germline V gene has CDR1 SNHLY and CDR2 FYNNEI. V lost 3 bases to trimming and J lost 0 bases, with 10 bases between them. The CDR3 spans 15 residues. The CDR3 DNA reads as TGTGCCAGCAGTGAGAGGCAGGGTAGCACAGATACGCAGTATTTT. Translation gives CASSERQGSTDTQYF. Together with reference TRBV2 and TRBJ2-3, the CDR3 gives the full variable domain: EPEVTQTPSHQVTQMGQEVILRCVPISNHLYFYWYRQILGQKVEFLVSFYNNEISEKSEIFDDQFSVERPDGSNFTLKIRSTKLEDSAMYFCASSERQGSTDTQYFGPGTRLTVL.

The chain has TRBV12-3 or TRBV12-4 and TRBJ1-2; TRBD1 matches at 9 bases. The V segment lost 3 bases and the J segment 7 bases; nucleotides outside the gene matches: 9. The CDR3 totals 15 residues. The CDR3: CASSFGTGQGCGYTF. CDR3 bases: TGTGCCAGCAGTTTTGGGACAGGGCAAGGATGTGGCTACACCTTC.

This clonotype was seen more than once but under ten times. This chain uses TRBV6-2 or TRBV6-3 with TRBJ2-4; D gene unclear. Germline CDR1 is MNHEY and CDR2 is SVGEGT. V was shortened by 5 bases and J by 2 bases, with 10 bases between the two germline ends. This CDR3 has 14 residues. The DNA of the CDR3 is TGTGCCAGCAGTCTCAGCGTTACCAAAAACATTCAGTACTTC. Its translation: CASSLSVTKNIQYF.

The rearrangement joins TRBV20-1 to TRBJ1-2; D unclear. This CDR3 is 13 amino acids long. V shed 3 bases and J shed 6 bases, with 14 bases lying between them. Germline V gene lookup returns CDR1 DFQATT and CDR2 SNEGSKA (reference sequence). CDR3 sequence: CSASVGQLDGYTF. For the CDR3, the DNA is TGCAGTGCTAGTGTGGGTCAGCTGGATGGCTACACCTTC.

In its sample, this clonotype was seen a few times. The gene calls are TRBV6-2 or TRBV6-3 and TRBJ2-1, with D perhaps matching TRBD1 (7 bases). Germline V CDR1 and CDR2: MNHEY, SVGEGT. V was pared by 8 bases and J by 10 bases, with 15 bases between. The CDR3 runs to 12 residues. The CDR3 DNA follows: TGTGCCAGCGGAAACTCAGGGGGGGAGCAGTTCTTC. This gives the protein CASGNSGGEQFF.